This T cell receptor (beta chain) was profiled in a study of blood T cells in healthy people across ages. The CDR3 has 16 amino acids. Remarks on this clonotype: Its antigen is unidentified.

With a J-beta primer mix and a sample-barcoded 5' primer, a second PCR ran about 7 to 12 cycles. TCRdb ran MiXCR on the 5' RACE reads and lists one entry per CDR3 protein. The data show 920,000 or so distinct CDR3 sequences, more than 40% seen once. All donors came from Russia, were Caucasian and healthy, and spanned ages roughly 6 to 95. Whole-study results and caveats: Per-million-T-cell TCR beta diversity fell roughly linearly with age.

The receptor's source is a woman aged 60-70 years in good health. The chain has TRBV21-1 and TRBJ2-4. TRBV21-1 is noted as a pseudogene. The sample was blood. The CDR3 nucleotides read TGTGCCAGCAGCAAAGAGAAAGTAATTGCCAAAAACATTCAGTACTTC. It yields the protein CASSKEKVIAKNIQYF.